Shown below are 28 T cell receptor beta chains from a single sample sequenced in a study of beta chain features in type 1 diabetes. Study-level points and caveats: Type 1 diabetes patients showed a moderate but significant shortening of TCRB CDR3s in all four CD4+ subsets.

What was sequenced were expressed TCRB transcripts, since all of the isolated RNA had been reverse transcribed. Method: immunoSEQ multiplex PCR; TCRdb's copy keeps in-frame clones and lacks some. The data hold some 350,000 clones, with about 10% observed a single time. These receptors lack a known antigen. What was sequenced was central memory CD4+ T cells from blood. These receptors were taken from a man aged 25 to 40 with type 1 diabetes.

There are a few counts of this clone. The chain combines TRBV6-5 with TRBJ1-2; TRBD1 aligns across 9 bases. The length of the CDR3 is 15 residues. Germline-derived CDR1 and CDR2 are MNHEY and SVGAGI. The trim removed 4 bases at V and 2 bases at J, leaving 5 bases unmatched. The CDR3 loop is CASSSPDRGNYGYTF. Here the CDR3 DNA reads TGTGCCAGCAGTTCCCCCGACAGGGGGAACTATGGCTACACCTTC.

This clone occurred a few times. The rearrangement joins TRBV7-2 to TRBJ2-1; 16 bases align to TRBD2. CDR1 and CDR2 (germline): SGHTA, FQGNSA. The CDR3 contains 17 residues. With 3 bases clipped from V and 7 bases from J, the junction kept 6 bases outside the gene matches. The CDR3: CASSFQGLAGGSNEQFF. CDR3 sequence (DNA): TGTGCCAGCAGCTTCCAGGGACTAGCGGGAGGGTCGAATGAGCAGTTCTTC.

The chain is built from TRBV5-6 and TRBJ1-1; the D gene is possibly TRBD1 (6 bases). Per the germline V gene, CDR1 is SGHDT and CDR2 is YYEEEE. Trimming stripped 4 bases from V and 3 bases from J, with 19 bases between. CDR3 length equals 16 residues. The CDR3 protein is CASSSTGRVRDTEAFF. CDR3 sequence (DNA): TGTGCCAGCAGCAGCACAGGGAGGGTCAGGGACACTGAAGCTTTCTTT. Full variable domain (outside the CDR3, taken from reference TRBV5-6 and TRBJ1-1): DAGVTQSPTHLIKTRGQQVTLRCSPKSGHDTVSWYQQALGQGPQFIFQYYEEEERQRGNFPDRFSGHQFPNYSSELNVNALLLGDSALYLCASSSTGRVRDTEAFFGQGTRLTVV.

Comments on this clone: The sample holds other DNA sequences that translate to the same CDR3. The gene calls are TRBV30 and TRBJ2-3, with TRBD1 identical over 7 bases. Germline V gene lookup returns CDR1 GTSNPN and CDR2 SVGIG (reference sequence). The CDR3 sequence is 12 residues long. The V segment lost 3 bases and the J segment 5 bases; nucleotides outside the gene matches: 2. This CDR3 reads CAWRAGGDTQYF. DNA for the CDR3: TGTGCCTGGAGGGCAGGGGGAGATACGCAGTATTTT.

This chain links TRBV11-2 with TRBJ2-4, with D unresolved. CDR3 length: 15 residues. The germline V gene has CDR1 SGHAT and CDR2 FQNNGV. The V end lost 1 base, the J end lost 8 bases, and 15 bases lay between the germline ends. This chain's CDR3 is CASSLGSHSRDIQYF. CDR3 coding DNA: TGTGCCAGCAGCTTAGGTTCCCACTCTAGGGACATTCAGTACTTC.

This clone showed up just a few times. This chain uses TRBV7-2 with TRBJ1-2; tentative D call: TRBD1 (5 bases). With 5 bases removed from V and 7 bases from J, the gap between germline ends came to 14 bases. CDR1 and CDR2 from the germline V gene are SGHTA and FQGNSA. The CDR3 runs to 13 residues. The CDR3 region is CASSLSATVGYTF. The CDR3 DNA reads TGTGCCAGCAGCCTCTCCGCGACAGTTGGCTACACCTTC.

The sample holds a few counts of this clone. The V and J genes are TRBV6-5 and TRBJ2-2, with D hard to call. This CDR3 is 13 amino acids long. Between the trimmed V and J ends, which lost 8 bases and 4 bases, there was a span of 11 bases. Germline V gene lookup returns CDR1 MNHEY and CDR2 SVGAGI. The CDR3 DNA follows: TGTGCCAGCGCCCTACCTCGCACCGGGGAGCTGTTTTTT. Translation: CASALPRTGELFF.

The V call is TRBV4-1, the J call TRBJ2-5, with no clear D. Trimming took 4 bases from V and 4 from J, leaving 16 bases between them. The CDR3 consists of 15 residues. Germline-derived CDR1 and CDR2 are MGHRA and YSYEKL. The CDR3 DNA reads as TGCGCCAGCAGCCCTAAAATGGCAGTGGGAGAGACCCAGTACTTC. Protein product: CASSPKMAVGETQYF.

The chain joins TRBV7-2 to TRBJ2-3; 7 bases are a match to TRBD2. The V gene end was trimmed by 1 base and the J gene end by 2 bases; junction bases not matched to a gene: 3. CDR1 is SGHTA and CDR2 is FQGNSA in the germline V gene. The CDR3 loop spans 15 amino acids. CDR3 DNA sequence: TGTGCCAGCAGCTTAGGAGCGGGATTCACAGATACGCAGTATTTT. Translated: CASSLGAGFTDTQYF. Filled out from reference TRBV7-2 and TRBJ2-3, the complete variable domain reads GAGVSQSPSNKVTEKGKDVELRCDPISGHTALYWYRQSLGQGLEFLIYFQGNSAPDKSGLPSDRFSAERTGGSVSTLTIQRTQQEDSAVYLCASSLGAGFTDTQYFGPGTRLTVL.

This clone was observed a few times. This sequence joins TRBV5-1 and TRBJ2-5, with D possibly matching TRBD2 (6 bases). The CDR3 runs 15 residues. Germline-derived CDR1 and CDR2 are SGHRS and YFSETQ. V gave up 4 bases and J gave up 0 bases, with 13 bases separating them. CDR3 in amino acids: CASSPGTQYQETQYF. The DNA for the CDR3 is TGCGCCAGCAGCCCCGGGACTCAGTACCAAGAGACCCAGTACTTC. Full variable domain (rest looked up from reference TRBV5-1 and TRBJ2-5): KAGVTQTPRYLIKTRGQQVTLSCSPISGHRSVSWYQQTPGQGLQFLFEYFSETQRNKGNFPGRFSGRQFSNSRSEMNVSTLELGDSALYLCASSPGTQYQETQYFGPGTRLLVL.

This clone was seen at least ten times. The chain employs TRBV28 and TRBJ2-1; unclear D gene. V dropped 6 bases and J dropped 10 bases, with 22 bases sitting between them. Germline assignment: CDR1 MDHEN and CDR2 SYDVKM. The CDR3 extends over 15 amino acids. The CDR3 sequence: CASRHQAPRFGEQFF. The CDR3, as DNA: TGTGCCAGCAGACATCAGGCCCCCAGGTTCGGGGAGCAGTTCTTC.

This clone was seen only a few times. The gene calls are TRBV5-1 and TRBJ2-3; perhaps TRBD2 as D (5 bases). Germline CDR1 is SGHRS and CDR2 is YFSETQ. Trimming took off 3 bases at V and 0 bases at J, with 11 bases between the two ends. The CDR3 length is 15 residues. The CDR3 bases are TGCGCCAGCAGCTGGCAAGCGGCTAGCACAGATACGCAGTATTTT. The encoded protein is CASSWQAASTDTQYF.

The V call is TRBV6-6, the J call TRBJ2-2; 9 nucleotides match TRBD1. This CDR3 is 16 amino acids long. J was trimmed by 4 bases and V by 4 bases; bases with no gene match: 7. Germline-derived CDR1 and CDR2 are MNHNY and SVGAGI (reference sequence). This CDR3 is CASSFFGQGSTGELFF. The CDR3 DNA follows: TGTGCCAGCAGTTTCTTCGGACAGGGGAGCACCGGGGAGCTGTTTTTT.

The rearrangement links TRBV18 to TRBJ2-1, with unresolved D. With 4 bases removed from V and 8 bases from J, the gap between germline ends came to 15 bases. This CDR3 region has 14 residues. The germline V gene has CDR1 KGHSH and CDR2 LQKENI. CDR3 coding DNA: TGTGCCAGCTCACAGGACCAGGCGTCGGATGAGCAGTTCTTC. Its protein product is CASSQDQASDEQFF. The full variable domain, rest sourced from reference TRBV18 and TRBJ2-1, is NAGVMQNPRHLVRRRGQEARLRCSPMKGHSHVYWYRQLPEEGLKFMVYLQKENIIDESGMPKERFSAEFPKEGPSILRIQQVVRGDSAAYFCASSQDQASDEQFFGPGTRLTVL.

This clone was picked up a small number of times. The chain links TRBV5-1 to TRBJ2-7, with 9 bases fitting TRBD1. Germline CDR1 and CDR2: SGHRS and YFSETQ. This CDR3 region has 14 residues. Trimming at V came to 4 bases and at J to 5 bases, leaving 7 bases not matched to a gene. CDR3 region: CASSKQGASNEQYF. CDR3 DNA sequence: TGCGCCAGCAGCAAACAGGGGGCGAGCAACGAGCAGTACTTC.

A few counts support this clone. The chain employs TRBV9 and TRBJ2-7, with 8 nucleotides matching TRBD1. V gave up 1 base and J gave up 5 bases; unmatched junction bases: 2. The CDR3 extends over 13 amino acids. Germline-derived CDR1 and CDR2 are SGDLS and YYNGEE. DNA for the CDR3: TGTGCCAGCAGCGTACAGGGGGCGGACGAGCAGTACTTC. It codes for CASSVQGADEQYF.

This clone was recorded a few times. The chain has TRBV18 and TRBJ1-5, with a weak D call TRBD1 (5 bases). Trimming pared 4 bases from V and 13 bases from J, leaving 17 bases between. This CDR3 is 13 amino acids long. Germline-derived CDR1 and CDR2 are KGHSH and LQKENI. The CDR3 region has the DNA TGTGCCAGCTCACGTTCTACAGGTGACCCGCAGCATTTT. It encodes CASSRSTGDPQHF.

This clone was seen a few times. The chain combines TRBV19 with TRBJ2-7; possibly TRBD2 for D (7 bases). Trimming shortened V by 4 bases and J by 0 bases, and 13 bases separated the two germline ends. The CDR3 extends over 15 amino acids. The germline CDR1 and CDR2 sequences are LNHDA and SQIVND (reference sequence). CDR3 sequence (DNA): TGTGCCAGTAGTACCAGGGGAGGGGTCTCCTACGAGCAGTACTTC. This sequence encodes CASSTRGGVSYEQYF.

This clone was seen more than once but under ten times. The DNA of the CDR3 is TGCGCCAGCAGTGAGCTGGGGCGGCAAGACACCGGGGAGCTGTTTTTT. This codes for CASSELGRQDTGELFF. This rearrangement joins TRBV10-1 to TRBJ2-2; maybe TRBD1 (5 bases). V lost 2 bases, J lost 3 bases, and 13 bases lay in between. CDR3 length equals 16 residues. The V gene's germline CDR1 is WNHNN and CDR2 SYGVQD (reference sequence).

This clone occurred many times. V is TRBV14 and J is TRBJ2-3; no clear D. This CDR3 comprises 13 residues. Trimming pared 4 bases from V and 2 bases from J, leaving 7 bases between. Germline V gives CDR1 SGHDN, CDR2 FVKESK. The DNA of the CDR3 is TGTGCCAGCAGCCGGTTTGACACAGATACGCAGTATTTT. Translating it yields CASSRFDTDTQYF.

For this clone: One end of the junction fails to match germline, which may point to a read error. The chain couples TRBV10-3 to TRBJ2-2; D might be TRBD1 (6 bases). The CDR3 spans 15 residues. CDR1 ENHRY and CDR2 SYGVKD come from the germline V gene. CDR3 DNA: TGTGCCAGCAGTCGAAGGGACACGAACACCGGGGAGCTGTTTTTT. Its translation is CASSRRDTNTGELFF.

The genes are TRBV7-9 and TRBJ2-7; 9 nucleotides agree with TRBD2. Germline values: CDR1 SEHNR, CDR2 FQNEAQ (reference sequence). The CDR3 has 15 amino acids. J was trimmed by 4 bases and V by 4 bases; bases with no gene match: 8. This chain's CDR3 is CASSSLAGAGYEQYF. The DNA of the CDR3 is TGTGCCAGCAGCTCTTTAGCGGGAGCGGGGTACGAGCAGTACTTC.

The chain carries TRBV9 and TRBJ1-1, with D unresolved. CDR1 and CDR2 (germline): SGDLS, YYNGEE. CDR3 length equals 12 residues. V was trimmed by 0 bases and J by 7 bases, leaving 7 bases between them. CDR3 DNA sequence: TGTGCCAGCAGCGTAGGCCAGGATGAAGCTTTCTTT. It specifies CASSVGQDEAFF.

In its sample, this clone was seen a few times. The chain links TRBV19 to TRBJ2-1; 8 bases align to TRBD2. The junction had 4 bases not matched to a gene; V was cut back by 4 bases and J by 11 bases. The CDR3 is made up of 12 amino acids. Germline loops: CDR1 LNHDA, CDR2 SQIVND (reference sequence). Here the CDR3 reads CASSTLAEKQFF. The CDR3 DNA follows: TGTGCCAGTAGTACACTAGCGGAAAAGCAGTTCTTC.

This clone came up many times. The rearrangement links TRBV11-2 to TRBJ1-1, with TRBD1 as a possible D gene (5 bases). V lost 6 bases, J lost 3 bases, and 14 bases lay in between. Germline CDR1 is SGHAT and CDR2 is FQNNGV. This CDR3 spans 14 amino acids. The CDR3 region has the DNA TGTGCCAGCAGTTTAAGGGGTGTGGACACTGAAGCTTTCTTT. This codes for CASSLRGVDTEAFF.

This chain uses TRBV11-2 with TRBJ2-7; no firm D call. V dropped 1 base and J dropped 3 bases, with 7 bases sitting between them. This CDR3 is built from 13 residues. The germline V gene has CDR1 SGHAT and CDR2 FQNNGV. The CDR3 here is CASSLVFDYEQYF. The CDR3 nucleotides read TGTGCCAGCAGCTTAGTGTTCGACTACGAGCAGTACTTC.

V gene TRBV20-1 combines with J gene TRBJ2-7; weak D call: TRBD2 (6 bases). The V gene's germline CDR1 is DFQATT and CDR2 SNEGSKA (reference sequence). V shed 5 bases and J shed 5 bases, with 10 bases lying between them. This CDR3 contains 11 residues. CDR3 amino acids: CSAQDYNEQYF. The CDR3 nucleotides are TGCAGTGCTCAGGACTACAACGAGCAGTACTTC.

This clone was counted between two and nine times. V usage is TRBV5-1 and J usage is TRBJ1-3, with D perhaps TRBD1 (6 bases). Germline CDR1 SGHRS, CDR2 YFSETQ. This CDR3 is built from 13 residues. With 4 bases removed from V and 5 bases from J, the gap between germline ends came to 10 bases. The DNA for the CDR3 is TGCGCCAGCAGCACGGGGGCTAGAAACACCATATATTTT. Translation: CASSTGARNTIYF. The full variable domain, in which reference TRBV5-1 and TRBJ1-3 provide the parts outside the CDR3, is KAGVTQTPRYLIKTRGQQVTLSCSPISGHRSVSWYQQTPGQGLQFLFEYFSETQRNKGNFPGRFSGRQFSNSRSEMNVSTLELGDSALYLCASSTGARNTIYFGEGSWLTVV.